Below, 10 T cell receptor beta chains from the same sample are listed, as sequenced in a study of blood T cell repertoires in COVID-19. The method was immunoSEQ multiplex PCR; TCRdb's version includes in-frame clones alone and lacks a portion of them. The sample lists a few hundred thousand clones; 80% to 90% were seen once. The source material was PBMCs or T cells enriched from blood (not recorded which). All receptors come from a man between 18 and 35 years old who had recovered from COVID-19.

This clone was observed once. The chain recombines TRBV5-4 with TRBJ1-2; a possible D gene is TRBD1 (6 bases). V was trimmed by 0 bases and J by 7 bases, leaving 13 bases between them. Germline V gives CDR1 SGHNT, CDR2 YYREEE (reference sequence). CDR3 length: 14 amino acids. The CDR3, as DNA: TGTGCCAGCAGCTTGGCGGGGGGGGGCCGTGGCTACACCTTC. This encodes CASSLAGGGRGYTF.

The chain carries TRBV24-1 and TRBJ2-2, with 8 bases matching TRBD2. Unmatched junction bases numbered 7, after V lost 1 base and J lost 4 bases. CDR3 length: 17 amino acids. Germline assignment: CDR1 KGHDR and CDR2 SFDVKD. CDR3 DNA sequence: TGTGCCACCAGTGATTTTAGGGCGGGGGGTTCCACCGGGGAGCTGTTTTTT. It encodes CATSDFRAGGSTGELFF.

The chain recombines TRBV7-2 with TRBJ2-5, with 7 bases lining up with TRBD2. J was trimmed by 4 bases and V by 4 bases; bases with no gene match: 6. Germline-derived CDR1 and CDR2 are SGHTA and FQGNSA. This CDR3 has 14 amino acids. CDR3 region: CASSSPGGGETQYF. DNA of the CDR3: TGTGCCAGCAGCTCCCCCGGCGGGGGAGAGACCCAGTACTTC.

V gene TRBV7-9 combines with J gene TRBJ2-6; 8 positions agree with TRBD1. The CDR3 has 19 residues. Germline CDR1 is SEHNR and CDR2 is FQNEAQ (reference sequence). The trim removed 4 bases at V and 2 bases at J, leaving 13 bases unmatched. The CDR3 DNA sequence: TGTGCCAGCAGCTACTATGGGGCAGGGGGCGTAGCTGGGGCCAACGTCCTGACTTTC. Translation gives CASSYYGAGGVAGANVLTF. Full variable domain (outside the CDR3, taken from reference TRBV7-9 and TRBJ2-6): DTGVSQNPRHKITKRGQNVTFRCDPISEHNRLYWYRQTLGQGPEFLTYFQNEAQLEKSRLLSDRFSAERPKGSFSTLEIQRTEQGDSAMYLCASSYYGAGGVAGANVLTFGAGSRLTVL.

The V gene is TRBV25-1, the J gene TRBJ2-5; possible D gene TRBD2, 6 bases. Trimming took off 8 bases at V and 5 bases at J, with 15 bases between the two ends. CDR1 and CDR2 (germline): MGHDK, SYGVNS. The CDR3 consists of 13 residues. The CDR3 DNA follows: TGTGCCAGCGTCCGGGGGAATCTGGAGACCCAGTACTTC. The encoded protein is CASVRGNLETQYF.

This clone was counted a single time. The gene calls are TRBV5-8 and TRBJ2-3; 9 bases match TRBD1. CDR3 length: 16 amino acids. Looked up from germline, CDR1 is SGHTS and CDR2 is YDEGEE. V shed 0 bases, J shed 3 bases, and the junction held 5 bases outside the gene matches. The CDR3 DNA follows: TGTGCCAGCAGCTTGGGGGACAGGGCGTTAACAGATACGCAGTATTTT. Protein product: CASSLGDRALTDTQYF. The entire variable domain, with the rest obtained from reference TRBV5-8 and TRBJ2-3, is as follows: EAGVTQSPTHLIKTRGQQATLRCSPISGHTSVYWYQQALGLGLQFLLWYDEGEERNRGNFPPRFSGRQFPNYSSELNVNALELEDSALYLCASSLGDRALTDTQYFGPGTRLTVL.

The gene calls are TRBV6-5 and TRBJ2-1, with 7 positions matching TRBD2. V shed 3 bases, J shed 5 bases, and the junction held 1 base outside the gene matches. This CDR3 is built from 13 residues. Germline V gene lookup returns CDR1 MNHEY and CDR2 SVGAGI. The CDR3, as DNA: TGTGCCAGCAGTTATGGACTAGACAATGAGCAGTTCTTC. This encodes CASSYGLDNEQFF.

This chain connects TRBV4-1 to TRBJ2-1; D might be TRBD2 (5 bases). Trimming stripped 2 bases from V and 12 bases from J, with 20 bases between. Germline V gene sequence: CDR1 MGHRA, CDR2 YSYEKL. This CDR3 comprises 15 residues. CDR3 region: CASSQNYQTPGSQFF. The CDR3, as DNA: TGCGCCAGCAGCCAAAACTACCAAACCCCGGGGTCGCAGTTCTTC.

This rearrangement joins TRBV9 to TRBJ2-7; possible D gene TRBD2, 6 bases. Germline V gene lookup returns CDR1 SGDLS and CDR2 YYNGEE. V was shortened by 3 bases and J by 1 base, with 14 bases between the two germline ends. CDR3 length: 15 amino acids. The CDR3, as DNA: TGTGCCAGCAGCGCGACCGGGACTGGATCCTACGAGCAGTACTTC. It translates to CASSATGTGSYEQYF.

CDR3 nucleotides: TGCGCCAGCAGCTTACAGAATCCGGGGTCAAATGAAAAACTGTTTTTT. This gives the protein CASSLQNPGSNEKLFF. The chain couples TRBV5-1 to TRBJ1-4; no clear D. Trimming left V 2 bases short and J 5 bases short, with 16 bases between. This CDR3 comprises 16 residues. Germline V gene sequence: CDR1 SGHRS, CDR2 YFSETQ. The variable domain in full, completed from reference TRBV5-1 and TRBJ1-4, reads KAGVTQTPRYLIKTRGQQVTLSCSPISGHRSVSWYQQTPGQGLQFLFEYFSETQRNKGNFPGRFSGRQFSNSRSEMNVSTLELGDSALYLCASSLQNPGSNEKLFFGSGTQLSVL.